This T cell receptor beta chain was sequenced in a study of naive and memory T cell subsets. Amplification of ligated cDNA took four PCR rounds with SP2 and nested alpha and beta constant primers. TCRdb passed the 5' RACE reads through MiXCR, listing each CDR3 protein once. The sample lists approximately 52,000 distinct CDR3 sequences, about 4.8% seen once, with around 0.88% in the top ten. The V gene's germline CDR1 is LGHDT and CDR2 YNNKEL (reference sequence). Trimming removed 1 base from V and 2 bases from J, with 8 bases in between. The CDR3 has 14 amino acids. At least ten counts were recorded for this clonotype. An oligonucleotide containing a UMI was ligated to the 3' end of TCR cDNA.

This receptor was obtained from a female donor in good health. V gene TRBV3-1 combines with J gene TRBJ1-2; TRBD1 is a possible D gene (5 bases). In DNA form, the CDR3 reads TGTGCCAGCAGCCAAGTTGACAGAAACTATGGCTACACCTTC. Its translation is CASSQVDRNYGYTF.